These T cell receptor beta chains were read from a single sample in a study of blood T cell repertoires in COVID-19. Generated by immunoSEQ multiplex PCR, the TCRdb table keeps only in-frame clones and is missing some. The data hold more than 150,000 clones, with around 87% observed a single time. Sample: peripheral blood. These receptors all stem from a man aged 18 to 30 with acute or convalescent COVID-19. The CDR3 runs from the conserved cysteine through the conserved F or W. A D gene is named only where the DNA matches it firmly. Expanded clones are given a class, and other clones once, few, many or no size at all.

clone size,V gene,J gene,D gene,CDR3 protein,CDR3 DNA
once,TRBV5-4,TRBJ2-3,-,CASSPTRDTQYF,TGTGCCAGCAGCCCTACGCGGGATACGCAGTATTTT
-,TRBV29-1,TRBJ2-7,TRBD1,CSVGQGTYEQYF,TGCAGCGTTGGACAGGGGACCTACGAGCAGTACTTC
-,TRBV30,TRBJ2-2,TRBD1,CAWTPWGTGSGELFF,TGTGCCTGGACCCCCTGGGGGACAGGGAGCGGGGAGCTGTTTTTT
-,TRBV5-1,TRBJ2-3,TRBD1,CASSHGQGATDTQYF,TGCGCCAGCAGCCATGGACAGGGGGCCACAGATACGCAGTATTTT
-,TRBV6-5,TRBJ1-1,TRBD1,CASSWTGGVEAFF,TGTGCCAGCAGTTGGACAGGGGGCGTTGAAGCTTTCTTT
-,TRBV7-9,TRBJ1-1,TRBD1,CASRYGTGNTEAFF,TGTGCCAGCAGATACGGGACAGGGAACACTGAAGCTTTCTTT
-,TRBV7-2,TRBJ1-6,-,CASSLVPGARYSPLHF,TGTGCCAGCAGCTTAGTCCCAGGGGCCCGATATTCACCCCTCCACTTT
-,TRBV7-9,TRBJ1-4,-,CASSLAGAGEKLFF,TGTGCCAGCAGCTTAGCGGGGGCTGGGGAAAAACTGTTTTTT
once,TRBV5-8,TRBJ1-1,-,CASNSQGWVRTEAFF,TGTGCCAGCAACTCTCAGGGGTGGGTTCGGACTGAAGCTTTCTTT
-,TRBV29-1,TRBJ2-7,-,CSVEPTGTPYEQYF,TGCAGCGTTGAGCCGACAGGCACACCCTACGAGCAGTACTTC
once,TRBV15,TRBJ1-1,-,CATSSSARGLRTEAFF,TGTGCCACCAGCAGTTCGGCGCGGGGGTTGAGGACTGAAGCTTTCTTT
few,TRBV2,TRBJ2-4,-,CASSELDGGLAKNIQYF,TGTGCCAGCAGTGAACTTGATGGCGGGTTAGCCAAAAACATTCAGTACTTC
-,TRBV18,TRBJ2-7,TRBD2,CASSPPRAGGSTYEQYF,TGTGCCAGCTCACCACCGCGGGCCGGGGGGAGCACCTACGAGCAGTACTTC
-,TRBV3-1/TRBV3-2,TRBJ2-1,TRBD2,CASSHLRGGSYNEQFF,TGTGCCAGCAGCCATCTCCGCGGGGGTTCCTACAATGAGCAGTTCTTC
-,TRBV29-1,TRBJ1-2,TRBD1,CSVEGQGVNYGYTF,TGCAGCGTCGAGGGACAGGGGGTTAACTATGGCTACACCTTC
-,TRBV19,TRBJ1-2,-,CASMGFSGSTSGYTF,TGTGCCAGTATGGGATTCTCAGGGTCTACCTCGGGCTACACCTTC
-,TRBV2,TRBJ1-5,-,CASHELYSNQPQHF,TGTGCCAGCCACGAGTTATATAGCAATCAGCCCCAGCATTTT
once,TRBV2,TRBJ1-5,TRBD1,CASSADRASDQPQHF,TGTGCCAGCAGTGCGGACAGGGCTTCTGATCAGCCCCAGCATTTT
-,TRBV4-1,TRBJ2-3,TRBD1,CASSQEGTGTGVKYF,TGCGCCAGCAGCCAAGAAGGGACAGGGACAGGGGTTAAGTATTTT
-,TRBV15,TRBJ2-3,TRBD2,CATRPASGVADTQYF,TGTGCCACCCGCCCGGCTAGCGGGGTTGCAGATACGCAGTATTTT
-,TRBV6-5,TRBJ2-7,TRBD1,CASRKERQGKYEQYF,TGTGCCAGCAGGAAGGAGAGACAGGGGAAGTACGAGCAGTACTTC
few,TRBV18,TRBJ2-7,-,CASSGTGYSYEQYF,TGTGCCAGCTCCGGAACAGGGTATTCCTACGAGCAGTACTTC
-,TRBV7-2,TRBJ1-5,-,CASSSLRNQPQHF,TGTGCCAGCAGCTCCCTTCGTAATCAGCCCCAGCATTTT
-,TRBV11-2,TRBJ1-1,TRBD1,CASSSQQGGGTEAFF,TGTGCCAGCAGCTCTCAACAGGGGGGTGGCACTGAAGCTTTCTTT
-,TRBV4-1,TRBJ1-1,-,CASSPTRGGGGNTEAFF,TGCGCCAGCAGCCCCACCCGGGGGGGAGGAGGGAACACTGAAGCTTTCTTT
-,TRBV19,TRBJ2-3,TRBD1,CASSPNRGTDTQYF,TGTGCCAGTAGCCCAAACAGGGGGACAGATACGCAGTATTTT
once,TRBV10-3,TRBJ1-5,TRBD1,CATAGQGIVGSNQPQHF,TGTGCCACCGCCGGACAGGGGATAGTCGGTAGCAATCAGCCCCAGCATTTT
-,TRBV24-1,TRBJ1-2,TRBD1,CATSDPTVGQDGYTF,TGTGCCACCAGTGATCCTACCGTCGGACAGGATGGCTACACCTTC
-,TRBV6-5,TRBJ2-6,-,CASGNSGANVLTF,TGTGCCAGCGGCAACTCTGGGGCCAACGTCCTGACTTTC
once,TRBV7-9,TRBJ2-6,-,CASSLAGAGANVLTF,TGTGCCAGCAGCTTAGCAGGGGCTGGGGCCAACGTCCTGACTTTC
-,TRBV6-5,TRBJ1-2,-,CASSHGPPKGGYTF,TGTGCCAGCAGTCATGGACCCCCGAAGGGGGGCTACACCTTC
-,TRBV10-3,TRBJ1-1,TRBD1,CAITNAGTGNTEAFF,TGTGCCATCACCAATGCCGGGACAGGGAACACTGAAGCTTTCTTT